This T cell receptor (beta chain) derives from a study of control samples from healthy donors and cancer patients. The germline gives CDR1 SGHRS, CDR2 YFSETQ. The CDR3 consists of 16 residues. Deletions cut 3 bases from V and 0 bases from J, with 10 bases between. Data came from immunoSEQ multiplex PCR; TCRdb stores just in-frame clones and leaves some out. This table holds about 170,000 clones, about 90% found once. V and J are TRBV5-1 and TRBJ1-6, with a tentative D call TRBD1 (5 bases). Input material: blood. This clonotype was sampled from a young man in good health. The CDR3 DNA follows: TGCGCCAGCAGCTCGGACACAAACTCCTATAATTCACCCCTCCACTTT. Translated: CASSSDTNSYNSPLHF.